What follows is one T cell receptor beta chain and its context. Its antigen is undetermined. The data belong to a study of T cells after yellow fever vaccination. Study at large: Preparation of fractions with low cell numbers was performed using SMART-Seq v4 Ultra Low Input. Study results and caveats: Overlap between CD4 and CD8 compartments was detected for a small share of clonotypes. From the bulk population, abundant clonotypes could contaminate and appear within FACS-sorted repertoires.

The CDR3 sequence is 13 residues long. Trimming cost V 7 bases and J 5 bases, with 12 bases left between them. A 5'RACE template-switching step, the method used to make TCR cDNA, added a universal primer site and UMIs. Using its own MiXCR run on the 5' RACE reads, TCRdb lists one record per CDR3 protein. Here the sample spans a few hundred thousand distinct CDR3 sequences, over 15% being singletons. This TCR was sampled from a man aged 25 to 40 who received the YFV17D yellow fever vaccine. The chain combines TRBV12-3 or TRBV12-4 with TRBJ2-1; D may be TRBD1 or TRBD2 (5 bases each). Source: PBMCs, taken 15 days after the yellow fever booster vaccination. For the CDR3, the DNA is TGTGCCAGCACCTCTCCGGGACACAATGAGCAGTTCTTC. Translated, it gives CASTSPGHNEQFF.